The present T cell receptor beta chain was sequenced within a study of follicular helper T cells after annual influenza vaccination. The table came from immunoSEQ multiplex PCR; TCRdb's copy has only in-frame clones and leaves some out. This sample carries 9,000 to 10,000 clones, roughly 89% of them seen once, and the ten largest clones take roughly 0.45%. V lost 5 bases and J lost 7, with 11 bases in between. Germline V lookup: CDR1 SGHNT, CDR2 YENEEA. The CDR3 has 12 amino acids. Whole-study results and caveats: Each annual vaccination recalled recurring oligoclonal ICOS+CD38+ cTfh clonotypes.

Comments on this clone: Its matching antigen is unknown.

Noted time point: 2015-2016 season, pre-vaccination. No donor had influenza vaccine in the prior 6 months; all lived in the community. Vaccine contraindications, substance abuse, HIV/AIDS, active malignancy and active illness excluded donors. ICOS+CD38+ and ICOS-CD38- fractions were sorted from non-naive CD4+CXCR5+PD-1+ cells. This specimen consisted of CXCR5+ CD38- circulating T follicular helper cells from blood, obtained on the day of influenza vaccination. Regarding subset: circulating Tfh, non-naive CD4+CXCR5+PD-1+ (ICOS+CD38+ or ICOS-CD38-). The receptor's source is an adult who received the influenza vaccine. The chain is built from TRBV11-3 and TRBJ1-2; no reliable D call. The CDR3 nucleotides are TGTGCCAGCAGCCCCCTCTTGTGTGGCTACACCTTC. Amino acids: CASSPLLCGYTF. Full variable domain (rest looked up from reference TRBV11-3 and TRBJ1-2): EAGVVQSPRYKIIEKKQPVAFWCNPISGHNTLYWYLQNLGQGPELLIRYENEEAVDDSQLPKDRFSAERLKGVDSTLKIQPAELGDSAVYLCASSPLLCGYTFGSGTRLTVV.